The 15 T cell receptor beta chains below come from one sample, sequenced in a study of cytomegalovirus exposure and HLA in healthy donors. The primer mix had 60 Vbeta and 13 Jbeta primers. Assay: immunoSEQ multiplex PCR; the TCRdb copy retains only in-frame clones and omits some. Counted here are about 190,000 clones, about 89% occurring once; the ten biggest clones make up 1.3%. Specimen: PBMCs. Receptors were obtained from a man under 40 in good health and CMV-seronegative.

This chain links TRBV28 with TRBJ1-1, with 7 nucleotides matching TRBD1. The CDR3 is 15 residues long. Germline V gene lookup returns CDR1 MDHEN and CDR2 SYDVKM. Losses at the gene ends were 4 bases for V and 4 bases for J; bases not matched to a gene: 9. CDR3 sequence (DNA): TGTGCCAGCAGTTACAACAGGGGTGGGAGCACTGAAGCTTTCTTT. As protein: CASSYNRGGSTEAFF.

The V call is TRBV27, the J call TRBJ2-5; 8 bases are shared with TRBD1. Germline V lookup: CDR1 MNHEY, CDR2 SMNVEV (reference sequence). The ends lost 5 bases at V and 4 bases at J; junction bases unmatched: 3. This CDR3 is 13 amino acids long. The DNA for the CDR3 is TGTGCCAGCAGTAGAGACAGGGGAGAGACCCAGTACTTC. Amino acids: CASSRDRGETQYF.

The chain is built from TRBV28 and TRBJ2-7; 7 nucleotides match TRBD2. The CDR3 loop spans 15 amino acids. Germline values: CDR1 MDHEN, CDR2 SYDVKM. The V segment lost 7 bases and the J segment 2 bases; nucleotides outside the gene matches: 11. The DNA for the CDR3 is TGTGCCAGCATCGACCCCAGGGAGGGGCCCTACGAGCAGTACTTC. It is translated as CASIDPREGPYEQYF.

The chain links TRBV4-1 to TRBJ2-5, with 12 positions matching TRBD1. The germline V gene encodes CDR1 MGHRA and CDR2 YSYEKL. This CDR3 region has 16 residues. J gave up 2 bases and V 3 bases, and 4 bases lay outside the gene matches. CDR3 in amino acids: CASSQGTGGLQETQYF. DNA for the CDR3: TGCGCCAGCAGCCAGGGGACAGGGGGCCTACAAGAGACCCAGTACTTC.

V is TRBV5-1 and J is TRBJ1-6; 8 bases agree with TRBD1. CDR1 is SGHRS and CDR2 is YFSETQ in the germline V gene. V shed 5 bases and J 7 bases; nucleotides not matched to a gene: 20. The CDR3 is 19 amino acids. This CDR3 is CASSYGQGEVDWRNSPLHF. As DNA, the CDR3 is TGCGCCAGCAGTTACGGACAGGGAGAAGTGGATTGGCGAAATTCACCCCTCCACTTT.

This rearrangement joins TRBV4-2 to TRBJ2-7, with D maybe TRBD2 (6 bases). The CDR3 is 15 amino acids. Germline CDR1 LGHNA, CDR2 YNFKEQ. Trimming pared 0 bases from V and 6 bases from J, leaving 15 bases between. The CDR3 spells CASSQELARLGEQYF. The CDR3 bases are TGTGCCAGCAGCCAAGAACTAGCTCGTCTTGGCGAGCAGTACTTC.

The chain uses TRBV21-1 and TRBJ1-1. TRBV21-1 is assigned pseudogene status. This CDR3 has 12 amino acids. CDR3 amino acids: CASGGGNTEAFF. The CDR3 DNA follows: TGTGCCAGCGGGGGGGGGAACACTGAAGCTTTCTTT.

To note about this clone: A read error may produce the germline difference seen at one junction end. The genes are TRBV7-7 and TRBJ2-5; 10 nucleotides match TRBD1. Germline CDR1 SSHAT, CDR2 FNYEAQ (reference sequence). The CDR3 is 16 amino acids. In nucleotides, the CDR3 is TGTGCTAGCAGCCCTGCTGGACAGGGGGGCCGGGAGACCCAGTACTTC. It is translated as CASSPAGQGGRETQYF.

The genes are TRBV27 and TRBJ1-1; TRBD1 agrees at 11 bases. The length of the CDR3 is 15 residues. Germline V gene sequence: CDR1 MNHEY, CDR2 SMNVEV (reference sequence). Losses at the gene ends were 3 bases for V and 4 bases for J; bases not matched to a gene: 4. The CDR3 loop reads CASSLRTGGFTEAFF. CDR3 in DNA: TGTGCCAGCAGTTTGCGGACAGGGGGCTTCACTGAAGCTTTCTTT.

The chain is built from TRBV19 and TRBJ1-3; tentatively, D is TRBD1 (5 bases). V was trimmed by 9 bases and J by 9 bases, leaving 15 bases between them. Germline V gene data show CDR1 as LNHDA and CDR2 as SQIVND (reference sequence). There are 12 residues in the CDR3. The CDR3 nucleotides read TGTGCCAGCGGGACTCGGCGAGTCACCATATATTTT. Translated: CASGTRRVTIYF. Filled out from reference TRBV19 and TRBJ1-3, the complete variable domain reads DGGITQSPKYLFRKEGQNVTLSCEQNLNHDAMYWYRQDPGQGLRLIYYSQIVNDFQKGDIAEGYSVSREKKESFPLTVTSAQKNPTAFYLCASGTRRVTIYFGEGSWLTVV.

V and J are TRBV6-5 and TRBJ1-1; TRBD1 matches at 11 bases. The CDR3 sequence is 15 residues long. Germline loops: CDR1 MNHEY, CDR2 SVGAGI. After removal of 2 bases from V and 3 bases from J, the junction contained 2 bases not matched to a gene. CDR3 residues: CASSYGDRGDTEAFF. The CDR3 DNA is TGTGCCAGCAGTTACGGGGACAGGGGGGACACTGAAGCTTTCTTT.

The chain recombines TRBV5-4 with TRBJ2-7, with a possible D match to TRBD1 (6 bases). The V gene lost 1 base and the J gene lost 1 base, with 9 bases spanning the gap. The V gene's germline CDR1 is SGHNT and CDR2 YYREEE (reference sequence). The CDR3 is made up of 14 amino acids. This CDR3 is CASSLTGRSYEQYF. The CDR3, as DNA: TGTGCCAGCAGCTTGACAGGGCGTTCCTACGAGCAGTACTTC.

This chain uses TRBV5-5 with TRBJ2-3; 8 nucleotides line up with TRBD1. Germline lookup yields CDR1 SGHKS and CDR2 YYEKEE (reference sequence). V lost 2 bases to trimming and J lost 6 bases; unmatched junction nucleotides: 8. The CDR3 runs to 15 residues. The CDR3: CASSFQGASMDTQYF. The CDR3 DNA sequence: TGTGCCAGCAGCTTCCAGGGGGCAAGTATGGATACGCAGTATTTT.

This clone was counted a few times. The V and J genes are TRBV25-1 and TRBJ2-7; 7 bases fit TRBD1. Germline V gene sequence: CDR1 MGHDK, CDR2 SYGVNS. The CDR3 covers 14 residues. V gave up 7 bases and J gave up 2 bases; unmatched junction bases: 8. This CDR3 is CASTDRAETYEQYF. The CDR3 DNA reads TGTGCCAGCACAGACAGGGCCGAAACCTACGAGCAGTACTTC.

The chain employs TRBV6-4 and TRBJ2-3; tentatively, D is TRBD2 (7 bases). CDR1 and CDR2 from the germline V gene are MRHNA and SNTAGT. The CDR3 runs 15 residues. Trimming took off 2 bases at V and 4 bases at J, with 13 bases between the two ends. The CDR3 here is CASSDIVGGPDTQYF. The CDR3 DNA reads TGTGCCAGCAGTGACATAGTGGGGGGGCCAGATACGCAGTATTTT.